This entry lists 27 T cell receptor beta chains sequenced from one sample in a study of T cell repertoires in cytomegalovirus infection. TCRdb recomputed calls from the reads with MiXCR, one row per CDR3 protein. Seen here are approximately 550,000 distinct CDR3 sequences, about 15% observed once, and the top ten hold approximately 24%. The material sequenced was CD8+ T cells from PBMCs. The receptors shown here come from a human donor in good health (CMV status not recorded). Some clones in this sample may be carry-over from other donors' samples.

This clonotype was counted many times. V usage is TRBV27 and J usage is TRBJ2-7; possibly TRBD1 or TRBD2 for D (6 bases each). V lost 5 bases to trimming and J lost 2 bases, with 13 bases between them. The CDR3 is 14 residues long. Per the germline V gene, CDR1 is MNHEY and CDR2 is SMNVEV (reference sequence). The CDR3 reads CASSPGDWTYEQYF. CDR3 nucleotide sequence: TGTGCCAGCAGTCCAGGGGACTGGACCTACGAGCAGTACTTC.

This chain connects TRBV6-6 to TRBJ1-6, with 10 positions matching TRBD1. The CDR3 runs to 15 residues. J gave up 8 bases and V 5 bases, and 6 bases lay outside the gene matches. In germline, CDR1 is MNHNY, CDR2 SVGAGI (reference sequence). The CDR3 DNA is TGTGCCAGCAGTCCAGGGACAGGGGACGATTCACCCCTCCACTTT. Residues: CASSPGTGDDSPLHF.

There are a few counts of this clonotype. J is TRBJ2-1 and V is TRBV7-3, with TRBD2 matching 11 bases. Germline V gives CDR1 SGHTA, CDR2 FQGTGA. This CDR3 region has 14 residues. V shed 5 bases, J shed 8 bases, and the junction held 5 bases outside the gene matches. The CDR3 region is CASSRGLAVDEQFF. The CDR3 DNA is TGTGCCAGCAGCCGGGGACTAGCGGTCGATGAGCAGTTCTTC.

The CDR3 region is CASSMGLVNTGELFF. The CDR3 DNA is TGTGCCAGCAGTATGGGACTAGTGAACACCGGGGAGCTGTTTTTT. This chain links TRBV27 with TRBJ2-2; 8 positions match TRBD2. Germline CDR1 MNHEY, CDR2 SMNVEV (reference sequence). V lost 5 bases, J lost 1 base, and 3 bases stayed unmatched. There are 15 residues in the CDR3.

This clonotype has ten or more counts. This chain joins TRBV7-3 and TRBJ2-1; D possibly uses TRBD1 or TRBD2 (6 bases each). There are 15 residues in the CDR3. Germline V lookup: CDR1 SGHTA, CDR2 FQGTGA. Trimming left V 5 bases short and J 0 bases short, with 11 bases between. This chain's CDR3 is CASSLGGISYNEQFF. The CDR3 DNA follows: TGTGCCAGCAGCCTAGGGGGGATCTCCTACAATGAGCAGTTCTTC.

At least ten counts were recorded for this clonotype. The V and J genes are TRBV7-6 and TRBJ2-2, with 9 bases lining up with TRBD1. After removal of 4 bases from V and 5 bases from J, the junction contained 11 bases not matched to a gene. From germline, CDR1 is SGHVS and CDR2 FNYEAQ. The length of the CDR3 is 17 residues. CDR3 residues: CASSSLPYGQGTGELFF. The DNA for the CDR3 is TGTGCCAGCAGCTCACTCCCTTACGGACAGGGGACCGGGGAGCTGTTTTTT.

At least ten counts were recorded for this clonotype. The rearrangement uses TRBV19 and TRBJ1-1, with a tentative D call TRBD1 (5 bases). CDR3 length: 14 residues. The V end lost 2 bases, the J end lost 7 bases, and 14 bases lay between the germline ends. In germline, CDR1 is LNHDA, CDR2 SQIVND (reference sequence). DNA of the CDR3: TGTGCCAGTAGTATATGGACGGTTCAGGGTGAAGCTTTCTTT. This translates into CASSIWTVQGEAFF.

Ten or more counts support this clonotype. The chain recombines TRBV2 with TRBJ2-2, with unresolved D. V was clipped by 6 bases and J by 9 bases, with 5 bases between them. This CDR3 has 10 residues. Germline V gene lookup returns CDR1 SNHLY and CDR2 FYNNEI. The CDR3 region has the DNA TGTGCCAGCAGAGGCCGGGAGCTGTTTTTT. Protein product: CASRGRELFF.

This clonotype was counted a few times. V is TRBV27 and J is TRBJ2-5, with D possibly TRBD2 on 6 matching bases. Germline CDR1 is MNHEY and CDR2 is SMNVEV (reference sequence). Trimming shortened V by 5 bases and J by 5 bases, and 12 bases separated the two germline ends. This CDR3 contains 13 residues. The DNA of the CDR3 is TGTGCCAGCAGTCCACCCCGGGGGGAGACCCAGTACTTC. Translation gives CASSPPRGETQYF.

This clonotype was detected many times. The chain recombines TRBV7-9 with TRBJ2-1; D uncertain. Germline V gene sequence: CDR1 SEHNR, CDR2 FQNEAQ (reference sequence). V was trimmed by 1 base and J by 5 bases, leaving 12 bases between them. The CDR3 totals 15 residues. The CDR3 DNA sequence: TGTGCCAGCAGCTTAGTCCGTAACCTCGACAATGAGCAGTTCTTC. Translating it yields CASSLVRNLDNEQFF.

There are many counts of this clonotype. The V and J genes are TRBV27 and TRBJ2-5; a possible D gene is TRBD2 (7 bases). The ends were cut back, 7 bases at V and 5 bases at J, with 20 bases in the middle. This CDR3 has 15 amino acids. The germline gives CDR1 MNHEY, CDR2 SMNVEV (reference sequence). The CDR3 is CASTPLGGARETQYF. CDR3 coding DNA: TGTGCCAGCACCCCCCTGGGGGGGGCCCGGGAGACCCAGTACTTC.

This clonotype was observed at least ten times. The chain is built from TRBV11-2 and TRBJ1-2; D may be TRBD1 (6 bases). Trimming took off 7 bases at V and 1 base at J, with 16 bases between the two ends. Germline-derived CDR1 and CDR2 are SGHAT and FQNNGV. This CDR3 has 15 residues. CDR3 in DNA: TGTGCCAGCAACCTGGGACACCGACTTAACTATGGCTACACCTTC. Translation gives CASNLGHRLNYGYTF.

This clonotype was seen only a few times. The chain recombines TRBV6-6 with TRBJ1-4; D uncertain. Trimming stripped 2 bases from V and 0 bases from J, with 10 bases between. CDR3 length equals 16 residues. Germline loops: CDR1 MNHNY, CDR2 SVGAGI (reference sequence). The CDR3 DNA follows: TGTGCCAGCAGTTACCGCCCGGGGACAACTAATGAAAAACTGTTTTTT. Its protein product is CASSYRPGTTNEKLFF.

The chain carries TRBV7-9 and TRBJ2-3; no reliable D call. Deletions cut 3 bases from V and 1 base from J, with 23 bases between. The CDR3 runs to 19 residues. The germline gives CDR1 SEHNR, CDR2 FQNEAQ (reference sequence). CDR3 nucleotide sequence: TGTGCCAGCAGCTTCGAAGGTGCCCTAGTAAGCGCCCGCACAGATACGCAGTATTTT. Its protein product is CASSFEGALVSARTDTQYF.

Comments on this clonotype: With a much larger clone just one base away, this may be a read error. The chain joins TRBV28 to TRBJ2-1; TRBD1 agrees at 7 bases. The CDR3 has 16 amino acids. Germline assignment: CDR1 MDHEN and CDR2 SYDVKM. CDR3 bases: TGTGCCAGCAGTTTCTCCCGACAGGGAGTAGGAAATGTGCAGTTCTTC. Translated, it gives CASSFSRQGVGNVQFF.

The V call is TRBV7-6, the J call TRBJ1-1, with D maybe TRBD1 (5 bases). The CDR3 covers 16 residues. Trimming removed 1 base at V and 1 base at J, with 13 bases between. CDR1 and CDR2 from the germline V gene are SGHVS and FNYEAQ. CDR3 in amino acids: CASSLGRDRTNTEAFF. CDR3 sequence (DNA): TGTGCCAGCAGCTTAGGCAGGGACCGGACGAACACTGAAGCTTTCTTT.

V is TRBV5-1 and J is TRBJ2-3; TRBD2 is a possible D gene (7 bases). The germline CDR1 and CDR2 sequences are SGHRS and YFSETQ. The CDR3 runs to 18 residues. V lost 7 bases and J lost 1, with 25 bases in between. The CDR3 loop is CASLGPGGPFGRTDTQYF. The CDR3 nucleotides are TGCGCCAGCCTGGGGCCGGGGGGCCCATTCGGGCGCACAGATACGCAGTATTTT.

The J gene is TRBJ1-5, the V gene TRBV19; perhaps TRBD1 as D (6 bases). CDR3 length: 15 amino acids. Trimming removed 2 bases from V and 3 bases from J, with 11 bases in between. The germline gives CDR1 LNHDA, CDR2 SQIVND (reference sequence). DNA of the CDR3: TGTGCCAGTAGTATAATCCCAGGGGCCAATCAGCCCCAGCATTTT. Translating it yields CASSIIPGANQPQHF.

This clonotype was seen once. This chain joins TRBV3-1 and TRBJ1-3, with D tentatively TRBD1 (5 bases). Germline lookup yields CDR1 LGHDT and CDR2 YNNKEL (reference sequence). The V and J ends lost 3 bases and 4 bases respectively, with 13 bases between them. The CDR3 has 15 amino acids. CDR3 nucleotides: TGTGCCAGCAGCCAGAAGGGGTTGGTCGGAAACACCATATATTTT. Its translation: CASSQKGLVGNTIYF.

Worth noting for this clonotype: Since a much larger clone is just one base distant, this may be a read error. The V and J genes are TRBV6-1 and TRBJ2-5; 8 nucleotides match TRBD1. The germline CDR1 and CDR2 sequences are MNHNS and SASEGT. This CDR3 is 15 amino acids long. DNA of the CDR3: TGTGCCAGCAGCAGGACAGGGTCTTGGGGAGAGACCCAGGACTTC. It translates to CASSRTGSWGETQDF.

This clonotype has at least ten counts. V usage is TRBV7-9 and J usage is TRBJ2-1, with D maybe TRBD1 (5 bases). The V gene's germline CDR1 is SEHNR and CDR2 FQNEAQ (reference sequence). V lost 0 bases and J lost 5, with 11 bases in between. This CDR3 has 15 amino acids. The CDR3 sequence: CASSLAQGAHNEQFF. As DNA, the CDR3 is TGTGCCAGCAGCTTAGCCCAGGGTGCCCACAATGAGCAGTTCTTC.

The chain uses TRBV28 and TRBJ2-5; 12 nucleotides align to TRBD1. V lost 4 bases and J lost 5; bases outside the gene matches: 11. Per the germline V gene, CDR1 is MDHEN and CDR2 is SYDVKM. The CDR3 is 17 residues long. The CDR3 reads CASSSGPGTGGPETQYF. CDR3 nucleotide sequence: TGTGCCAGCAGTTCCGGGCCCGGGACAGGGGGCCCGGAGACCCAGTACTTC. Full variable domain (missing parts from reference TRBV28 and TRBJ2-5): DVKVTQSSRYLVKRTGEKVFLECVQDMDHENMFWYRQDPGLGLRLIYFSYDVKMKEKGDIPEGYSVSREKKERFSLILESASTNQTSMYLCASSSGPGTGGPETQYFGPGTRLLVL.

This clonotype was detected ten times or more. This sequence joins TRBV7-3 and TRBJ2-1; 10 positions match TRBD2. The germline CDR1 and CDR2 sequences are SGHTA and FQGTGA. Trimming cost V 5 bases and J 4 bases; bases outside gene matches: 5. This CDR3 region has 15 residues. The chain's CDR3 is CASSRASGGYNEQFF. In DNA form, the CDR3 reads TGTGCCAGCAGCCGAGCTAGCGGGGGTTACAATGAGCAGTTCTTC.

Notes on this clonotype: This clone may be a read error of a much larger clone one base away. V is TRBV19 and J is TRBJ2-5, with 9 nucleotides matching TRBD2. Germline lookup yields CDR1 LNHDA and CDR2 SQIVND (reference sequence). The CDR3 is made up of 15 amino acids. CDR3 DNA: TGTGTCAGTAGTATAGGTAGCGGGAGAAGAGAGACCCAGTACTTC. Its protein is CVSSIGSGRRETQYF.

This clonotype was detected many times. This rearrangement joins TRBV6-2 or TRBV6-3 to TRBJ1-5; D is undetermined. There are 14 residues in the CDR3. Germline assignment: CDR1 MNHEY and CDR2 SVGEGT. Trimming removed 0 bases from V and 4 bases from J, with 7 bases in between. Written as DNA, the CDR3 is TGTGCCAGCAGTTACTCGTTCGGAAATCAGCCCCAGCATTTT. Translation gives CASSYSFGNQPQHF.

The rearrangement links TRBV15 to TRBJ2-7, with TRBD1 matching 9 bases. The germline V gene has CDR1 LNHNV and CDR2 YYDKDF (reference sequence). With V trimmed by 3 bases and J by 3 bases, 9 bases remained unmatched. CDR3 length: 16 residues. CDR3 loop: CATSSIPRDRDYEQYF. The DNA of the CDR3 is TGTGCCACCAGCAGTATACCCCGGGACAGGGACTACGAGCAGTACTTC.

This clonotype was recorded a few times. The chain couples TRBV19 to TRBJ2-7; 11 bases agree with TRBD1. Germline-derived CDR1 and CDR2 are LNHDA and SQIVND (reference sequence). The CDR3 loop spans 14 amino acids. The ends lost 3 bases at V and 4 bases at J; junction bases unmatched: 2. Here the CDR3 reads CASSIGQGAYEQYF. The CDR3 DNA reads as TGTGCCAGTAGTATCGGACAGGGGGCTTACGAGCAGTACTTC.